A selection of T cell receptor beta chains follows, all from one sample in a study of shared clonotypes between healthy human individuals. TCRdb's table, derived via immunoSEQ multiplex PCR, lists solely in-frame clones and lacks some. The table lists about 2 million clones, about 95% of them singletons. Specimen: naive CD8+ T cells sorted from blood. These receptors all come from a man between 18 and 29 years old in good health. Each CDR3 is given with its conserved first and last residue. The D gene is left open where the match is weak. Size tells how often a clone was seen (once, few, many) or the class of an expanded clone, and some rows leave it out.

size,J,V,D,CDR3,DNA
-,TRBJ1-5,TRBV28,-,CASSLWGVNNQPQHF,TGTGCCAGCAGTTTATGGGGGGTGAATAATCAGCCCCAGCATTTT
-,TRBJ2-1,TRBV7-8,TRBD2,CASEASGGGNEQFF,TGTGCCAGCGAGGCTAGCGGGGGAGGTAATGAGCAGTTCTTC
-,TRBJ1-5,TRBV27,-,CASSLRSSNQPQHF,TGTGCCAGCAGTTTAAGAAGCTCCAATCAGCCCCAGCATTTT
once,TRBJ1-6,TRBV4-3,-,CASSQGTSEIPLHF,TGCGCCAGCAGCCAGGGGACTTCCGAAATACCCCTCCACTTT
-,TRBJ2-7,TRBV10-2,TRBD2,CASSELTSGGYEQYF,TGCGCCAGCAGTGAGTTGACCAGCGGGGGTTACGAGCAGTACTTC
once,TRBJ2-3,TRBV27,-,CASSPSLGEHTDTQYF,TGTGCCAGCAGTCCCTCATTAGGCGAACACACAGATACGCAGTATTTT
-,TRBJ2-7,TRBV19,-,CASSIRDNLREQYF,TGTGCCAGTAGTATCCGGGACAACCTTCGGGAGCAGTACTTC
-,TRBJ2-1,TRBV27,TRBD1,CASSLSTGPLNNEQFF,TGTGCCAGCAGTTTATCGACAGGGCCTCTCAACAATGAGCAGTTCTTC
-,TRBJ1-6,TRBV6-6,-,CASSNTRTDYNSPLHF,TGTGCCAGCAGTAACACCCGGACGGATTATAATTCACCCCTCCACTTT
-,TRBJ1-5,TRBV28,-,CASSEEAYSNQPQHF,TGTGCCAGCAGTGAGGAAGCTTATAGCAATCAGCCCCAGCATTTT
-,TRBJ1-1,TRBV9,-,CASSVRADNTEAFF,TGTGCCAGCAGCGTACGGGCCGATAACACTGAAGCTTTCTTT
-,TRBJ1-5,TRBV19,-,CASSPMPTLYQPQHF,TGTGCCAGTAGTCCCATGCCCACACTCTATCAGCCCCAGCATTTT
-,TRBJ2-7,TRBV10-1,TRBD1,CASSDGQGAAYEQYF,TGCGCCAGCAGTGACGGACAGGGGGCGGCCTACGAGCAGTACTTC
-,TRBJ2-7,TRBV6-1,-,CASRDSSYEQYF,TGTGCCAGTCGGGACTCCTCCTACGAGCAGTACTTC
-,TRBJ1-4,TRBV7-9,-,CASSPGPQDEKLFF,TGTGCCAGCAGCCCGGGGCCTCAAGATGAAAAACTGTTTTTT
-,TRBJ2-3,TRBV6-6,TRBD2,CASSYLAGGDTQYF,TGTGCCAGCAGTTACCTAGCGGGGGGAGATACGCAGTATTTT
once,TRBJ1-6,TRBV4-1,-,CASSQTGPNSPLHF,TGCGCCAGCAGCCAAACAGGACCAAATTCACCCCTCCACTTT
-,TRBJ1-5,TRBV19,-,CASIMGVSNQPQHF,TGTGCCAGTATTATGGGGGTTAGCAATCAGCCCCAGCATTTT
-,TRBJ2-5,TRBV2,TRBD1,CASRKGQDKAPQETQYF,TGTGCCAGCAGAAAAGGACAGGACAAAGCCCCGCAGGAGACCCAGTACTTC
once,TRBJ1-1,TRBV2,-,CASSGITGEAFF,TGTGCCAGCAGTGGCATCACAGGGGAAGCTTTCTTT
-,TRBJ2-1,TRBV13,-,CASSFLGGLGNEQFF,TGTGCCAGCAGCTTTCTCGGCGGGCTCGGCAATGAGCAGTTCTTC
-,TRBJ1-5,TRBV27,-,CASRDSTGNNQPQHF,TGTGCCAGCAGGGACAGTACAGGGAACAATCAGCCCCAGCATTTT
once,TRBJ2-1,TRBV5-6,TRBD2,CASSLVGLADYNEQFF,TGTGCCAGCAGCTTAGTCGGGCTAGCGGACTACAATGAGCAGTTCTTC
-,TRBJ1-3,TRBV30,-,CAWSVPPGNTIYF,TGTGCCTGGAGTGTACCTCCCGGAAACACCATATATTTT
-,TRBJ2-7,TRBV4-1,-,CASSQENAYEQYF,TGCGCCAGCAGCCAAGAGAACGCCTACGAGCAGTACTTC
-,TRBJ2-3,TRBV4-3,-,CASSQATQQNTQYF,TGCGCCAGCAGCCAAGCGACCCAGCAGAATACGCAGTATTTT
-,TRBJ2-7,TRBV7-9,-,CAIAAGASYEQYF,TGTGCCATCGCGGCGGGTGCCTCCTACGAGCAGTACTTC
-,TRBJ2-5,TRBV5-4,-,CASSFTGGQETQYF,TGTGCCAGCAGCTTTACAGGAGGACAAGAGACCCAGTACTTC
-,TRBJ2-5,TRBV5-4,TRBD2,CASSIVTSGGTTAQYF,TGTGCCAGCAGCATAGTGACTAGCGGGGGCACCACGGCCCAGTACTTC
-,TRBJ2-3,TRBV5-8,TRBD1,CASSLAGTGGGDTQYF,TGTGCCAGCAGCTTGGCTGGGACAGGGGGCGGAGATACGCAGTATTTT
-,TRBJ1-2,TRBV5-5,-,CASSEQGREPYGYTF,TGTGCCAGCAGCGAACAGGGAAGGGAGCCTTATGGCTACACCTTC